Sequencing of this TCR beta chain was carried out in a study of blood T cell repertoires in COVID-19. At the level of the study: Spain, Italy and the United States supplied samples that represented acute and convalescent COVID-19. Nucleic acid was either cDNA or gDNA, and it came from T cells, B-cell-depleted T cells, or PBMCs.

The J segment lost 2 bases and the V segment lost 9 bases, leaving 8 bases of the junction unmatched. Germline CDR1 is LNHDA and CDR2 is SQIVND (reference sequence). The CDR3 runs 14 residues. In the authors' methods: The assay estimated nucleated cells by amplifying reference gene primers. Produced via immunoSEQ multiplex PCR; TCRdb's table is partial and in-frame only. For V, J and clone size, that table is used; D and trimming come from the DNA. The data show 150,000 to 200,000 clones, approximately 90% seen once. The TCR comes from a man aged 60 to 75 with active or convalescent COVID-19. Sequencing used peripheral blood. The chain links TRBV19 to TRBJ2-3; 7 bases match TRBD2. In DNA form, the CDR3 reads TGTGCCAGCGGACGGGACTATTACACAGATACGCAGTATTTT. Translated, it gives CASGRDYYTDTQYF.